Listed below are T cell receptor beta chains from one sample, sequenced in a study of early T cells in non-severe SARS-CoV-2 infection. Using its own MiXCR run on the 5' RACE reads, TCRdb lists one record per CDR3 protein. Found here are around 66,000 distinct CDR3 sequences, approximately 6.1% of them singletons; the top ten hold roughly 3.5%. The material sequenced was whole blood, taken at baseline. Receptors originate from an adult who was a healthcare worker with PCR-confirmed SARS-CoV-2 infection or an uninfected control (not recorded which). Each CDR3 is given with its conserved first and last residue. D genes are given only for firm matches. Size values are once, few and many counts, or a class for expanded clones, and some rows have none.

D gene	V gene	J gene	clone size	CDR3 DNA	CDR3 protein
TRBD2	TRBV4-2	TRBJ2-1	few	TGTGCCAGCAGCCAAGAGCTGACTAGCGGTGGACGTACTGAGCAGTTCTTC	CASSQELTSGGRTEQFF
TRBD1	TRBV18	TRBJ2-7	few	TGTGCCAGCTCACAAGACAGGGGGCGAGGCGAGCAGTACTTC	CASSQDRGRGEQYF
-	TRBV18	TRBJ1-4	many	TGTGCCAGCTCACCACCGGTTGTAGGGCGGAATGAAAAACTGTTTTTT	CASSPPVVGRNEKLFF
-	TRBV18	TRBJ2-1	many	TGTGCCAGCTCCCAAAGGGATGAGCAGTTCTTC	CASSQRDEQFF
-	TRBV28	TRBJ2-7	many	TGTGCCAGCAGCCACGGAAGGGAGCAGTACTTC	CASSHGREQYF
-	TRBV13	TRBJ1-1	many	TGTGCCAGCAGCAGGGTCTTAGTTACTGAAGCTTTCTTT	CASSRVLVTEAFF
-	TRBV2	TRBJ1-1	many	TGTGCCAGCAGTGCCCATTTCAGGGGGAACACTGAAGCTTTCTTT	CASSAHFRGNTEAFF
-	TRBV2	TRBJ2-3	many	TGTGCCAGCAGTGAAGGCAGGTCGCCACCAGATACGCAGTATTTT	CASSEGRSPPDTQYF
TRBD2	TRBV19	TRBJ2-1	many	TGTGCCAGTAGTATAGAGGGTAGCGGGAGCCCCTCCTACAATGAGCAGTTCTTC	CASSIEGSGSPSYNEQFF
-	TRBV20-1	TRBJ2-1	few	TGCAGTGCTAGTTTTTTTACAGAAGTGCATAACAATGAGCAGTTCTTC	CSASFFTEVHNNEQFF
-	TRBV28	TRBJ1-2	many	TGTGCCAGCAGTTTATGGGGCAGGCCCCAATTTAACTATGGCTACACCTTC	CASSLWGRPQFNYGYTF
-	TRBV27	TRBJ2-2	many	TGTGCCAGCAGTTTAAGAAGGGGCGGCACCGGGGAGCTGTTTTTT	CASSLRRGGTGELFF
-	TRBV5-8	TRBJ2-1	-	TGTGCCAGCAGCTTAGGGCAGCCCTACAATGAGCAGTTCTTC	CASSLGQPYNEQFF
TRBD1	TRBV5-1	TRBJ2-1	many	TGCGCCAGCAGCTCTAGACAGGGGGCTGGTAATGAGCAGTTCTTC	CASSSRQGAGNEQFF
-	TRBV5-4	TRBJ2-7	many	TGTGCCAGCAGCTTGTTGGGGGGTTTAGGCTACGAGCAGTACTTC	CASSLLGGLGYEQYF
-	TRBV6-2/TRBV6-3	TRBJ2-1	-	TGTGCCAGCAGGGAGAGGGGGACCTACAATGAGCAGTTCTTC	CASRERGTYNEQFF
-	TRBV5-1	TRBJ2-7	many	TGCGCCAGCAGCTTGGCTAGGTACAGGAACTCCTACGAGCAGTACTTC	CASSLARYRNSYEQYF
-	TRBV7-9	TRBJ2-5	-	TGTGCCAGCAGCTTAGCGACGGGGACCCAGTACTTC	CASSLATGTQYF
-	TRBV11-2	TRBJ1-3	many	TGTGCCAGCAGGGGTGGAAACACCATATACTTT	CASRGGNTIYF
-	TRBV3-1	TRBJ2-5	many	TGTGCCAGCAGCCAAGGTGGTAGCGTGGGGGAGACCCAGTACTTC	CASSQGGSVGETQYF
TRBD1	TRBV3-1	TRBJ2-2	-	TGTGCCAGCAGCAGGAGACAGGGGACGAACACCGGGGAGCTGTTTTTT	CASSRRQGTNTGELFF
-	TRBV27	TRBJ2-7	many	TGTGCCAGCAGTTCCCTCGAGGGGGGTCAGTACTTC	CASSSLEGGQYF
-	TRBV6-5	TRBJ2-4	few	TGTGCCAGCAGTTACAAAGGGGTGGGAAACATTCAGTACTTC	CASSYKGVGNIQYF
-	TRBV15	TRBJ1-4	many	TGTGCCACCAGCACCCTACGATTGGACACAGCGGGTTCTGAAAAACTGTTTTTT	CATSTLRLDTAGSEKLFF
TRBD2	TRBV2	TRBJ2-3	few	TGTGCCAGCAGTGAAGTAGCGGGGGCCACAGATACGCAGTATTTT	CASSEVAGATDTQYF
-	TRBV19	TRBJ2-7	many	TGTGCCAGTAAGAAGGGAGTGGCGGCCTACGAGCAGTACTTC	CASKKGVAAYEQYF
-	TRBV3-1	TRBJ2-7	many	TGTGCCAGCAGCCAAGATCCCCTCTACGAGCAGTACTTC	CASSQDPLYEQYF
-	TRBV5-1	TRBJ2-1	-	TGCGCCAGCAGCTTGGACGGGTTGAATGAGCAGCTCTTC	CASSLDGLNEQLF
-	TRBV2	TRBJ2-7	few	TGTGCCAGCAGTGAAGCGCTTCGGACTCGTGAGCAGTACTTC	CASSEALRTREQYF
-	TRBV18	TRBJ2-1	many	TGTGCCAGCTCACCACCCGCCGGAGACAATGAGCAGTTCTTC	CASSPPAGDNEQFF
-	TRBV7-4	TRBJ2-1	many	TGTGCCAGCAGCACGGGCCCGATCAATGAGCAGTTCTTC	CASSTGPINEQFF
TRBD2	TRBV12-3/TRBV12-4	TRBJ2-5	few	TGTGCCAGCAGTTTAACCCCCGGGACTAGCCTGGAGACCCAGTACTTC	CASSLTPGTSLETQYF
-	TRBV13	TRBJ1-5	many	TGTGCCAGCAGCTCAGGTGTTTCTGGCAATCAGCCCCAGCATTTT	CASSSGVSGNQPQHF
-	TRBV18	TRBJ1-4	-	TGTGCCAGCTCACCAGGACTGAATAATGAAAAACTGTTTTTT	CASSPGLNNEKLFF
-	TRBV5-1	TRBJ2-2	many	TGCGCCAGCAGCTACGTGACAGGTCTGAACACCGGGGAGCTGTTTTTT	CASSYVTGLNTGELFF
-	TRBV12-2	TRBJ2-1	-	TGTGCAAGTCGCTTAGCCCCCGTGGCGGGATCCTACAATGAGCAGTTCTTC	CASRLAPVAGSYNEQFF
-	TRBV6-2/TRBV6-3	TRBJ2-5	few	TGTGCCAGCAGTTACGGGTCGGCAGGGAAAGAGACCCAGTACTTC	CASSYGSAGKETQYF
-	TRBV7-2	TRBJ2-1	many	TGTGCCAGCAGGACACGGGCTAGCCTACGACCGAATGAGCAGTTCTTC	CASRTRASLRPNEQFF
TRBD1	TRBV2	TRBJ2-7	few	TGTGCCAGCAGGCGGACAGGGGAGTACGAGCAGTACTTC	CASRRTGEYEQYF
-	TRBV27	TRBJ2-3	-	TGTGCCAGCAGTCCGGACAGTTACACAGATACGCAGTATTTT	CASSPDSYTDTQYF
-	TRBV6-6	TRBJ2-7	-	TGTGCCAGCAGGATAACAGGTGATTACGAGCAGTACTTC	CASRITGDYEQYF
TRBD1	TRBV20-1	TRBJ2-2	many	TGCAGTGCTAGGGTCCTAACAGGGGACACCGGGGAGCTGTTTTTT	CSARVLTGDTGELFF
TRBD1	TRBV6-2/TRBV6-3	TRBJ1-1	many	TGTGCCAGCAGCCAGACAGGGGCTGAAGCTTTCTTT	CASSQTGAEAFF
-	TRBV5-1	TRBJ2-3	few	TGCGCCAGCAGCTTGGATTCAGGGGCAGATACGCAGTATTTT	CASSLDSGADTQYF
TRBD2	TRBV19	TRBJ2-1	many	TGTGCCAGTAGTATAGGGGGACTAGCTTTCTACAATGAGCAGTTCTTC	CASSIGGLAFYNEQFF
TRBD2	TRBV7-8	TRBJ2-1	many	TGTGCCAGCAGCTTGCGGGAGGGAAGGGATGAGCAGTTCTTC	CASSLREGRDEQFF
-	TRBV12-3/TRBV12-4	TRBJ2-7	-	TGTGCCAGCAGTGATTATGAGACCTACGAGCAGTACTTC	CASSDYETYEQYF
TRBD1	TRBV19	TRBJ1-1	few	TGTGCCAGCGATACAGGGGTAGGGACTGAAGCTTTCTTT	CASDTGVGTEAFF
TRBD2	TRBV25-1	TRBJ2-7	few	TGTGCCAGCAGTAACTCCGGGACTAGCGGGAGGGCCAAGCAGTACTTC	CASSNSGTSGRAKQYF
-	TRBV7-6	TRBJ1-2	many	TGTGCCAGCAGCTTAGAGGGGGGCCCCTACTATGGCTACACCTTC	CASSLEGGPYYGYTF